Listed here is a single TCR beta chain. The CDR3 has 17 residues. Unmatched junction bases numbered 11, after V lost 4 bases and J lost 3 bases. Looked up from germline, CDR1 is SGHRS and CDR2 is YFSETQ. PCR employed 60 Vbeta and 13 Jbeta primers. Repertoires were generated with immunoSEQ multiplex PCR, while TCRdb's copy carries only in-frame clones and drops some. There are about 170,000 clones in the sample; more than 70% occur only once, and approximately 1.5% lies in the top ten. These data belong to a study of cytomegalovirus exposure and HLA in healthy donors. V and J are TRBV5-1 and TRBJ2-2; 8 bases line up with TRBD2. The TCR originated in a girl between 5 and 17 years old in good health and CMV-seronegative. The sample was PBMCs. The CDR3 is CASSLLPGLGDTGELFF. The CDR3 DNA sequence: TGCGCCAGCAGCCTGCTACCGGGACTAGGGGACACCGGGGAGCTGTTTTTT. Full variable domain (outside the CDR3, taken from reference TRBV5-1 and TRBJ2-2): KAGVTQTPRYLIKTRGQQVTLSCSPISGHRSVSWYQQTPGQGLQFLFEYFSETQRNKGNFPGRFSGRQFSNSRSEMNVSTLELGDSALYLCASSLLPGLGDTGELFFGEGSRLTVL.